This T cell receptor beta chain was sequenced during a study of low-dose radiotherapy and immunotherapy resistance in tumors. Study-wide context: Each fraction for Cohort 1 was 0.5 Gy, given every 2 weeks, and the total came to 6.5 Gy. Daily, from cycle 1 day 1 and for four cycles, patients took oral aspirin 300 mg.

Time point reported: before trial treatment. Donors, who were enrolled in a single-arm phase I dose-escalation trial, received nivolumab, ipilimumab, aspirin, low-dose cyclophosphamide and low-dose radiotherapy. TRAV- and TRBV-specific primers primed first-strand cDNA, covering alpha and beta chains. The authors ran around 20 PCR cycles to amplify TCRs with a constant-region primer and V-primer adapter. TCRdb re-analysed the reads in MiXCR, keeping a single row per CDR3 protein. The sample includes more than 50,000 distinct CDR3 sequences, more than 25% of them seen just once. This clonotype was counted ten times or more. Trimming stripped 2 bases from V and 8 bases from J, with 6 bases between. CDR1 is MDHEN, CDR2 SYDVKM, per germline. The CDR3 covers 11 residues.

The sequenced sample was PBMCs, obtained before treatment. The chain uses TRBV28 and TRBJ1-2; weak D call: TRBD1 (5 bases). The TCR was taken from a male donor with rectosigmoid adenocarcinoma. The CDR3 region has the DNA TGTGCCAGCAGTTTAAACAGGGGCTACACCTTC. Its translation: CASSLNRGYTF.